This TCR beta chain originates from a study of control samples from healthy donors and cancer patients. The data were produced by immunoSEQ multiplex PCR, yet TCRdb's version contains in-frame clones alone and is incomplete. Of around 100,000 clones in the sample, under 95% are singletons; the top ten hold over 2%. The sequenced sample consisted of blood. The sequence came from a young woman in good health.

The CDR3 DNA sequence: TGCGCCAGCAGCTTGACAGGGGTCGAGAATGCTGAAGCTTTCTTT. Translating it yields CASSLTGVENAEAFF. The chain combines TRBV5-1 with TRBJ1-1, with TRBD1 matching over 7 bases. The V and J ends lost 1 base and 6 bases, in that order; junction bases with no gene match: 9. Germline V gene data show CDR1 as SGHRS and CDR2 as YFSETQ. The CDR3 loop spans 15 amino acids.